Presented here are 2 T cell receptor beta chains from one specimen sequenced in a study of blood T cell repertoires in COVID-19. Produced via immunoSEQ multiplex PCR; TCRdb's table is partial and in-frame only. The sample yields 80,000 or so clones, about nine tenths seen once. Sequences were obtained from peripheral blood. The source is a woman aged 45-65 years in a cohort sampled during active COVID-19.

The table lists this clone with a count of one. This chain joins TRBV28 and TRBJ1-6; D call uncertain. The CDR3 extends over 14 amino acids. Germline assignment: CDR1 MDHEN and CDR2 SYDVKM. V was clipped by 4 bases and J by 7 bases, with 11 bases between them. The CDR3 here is CASSSNLENSPLHF. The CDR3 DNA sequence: TGTGCCAGCAGTTCAAACTTAGAGAATTCACCCCTCCACTTT.

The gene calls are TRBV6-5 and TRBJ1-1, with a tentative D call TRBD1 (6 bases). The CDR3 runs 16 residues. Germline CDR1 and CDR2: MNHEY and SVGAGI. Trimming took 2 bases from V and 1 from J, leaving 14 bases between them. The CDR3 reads CASSYLSQGWNTEAFF. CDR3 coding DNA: TGTGCCAGCAGTTACCTTTCGCAGGGGTGGAACACTGAAGCTTTCTTT.